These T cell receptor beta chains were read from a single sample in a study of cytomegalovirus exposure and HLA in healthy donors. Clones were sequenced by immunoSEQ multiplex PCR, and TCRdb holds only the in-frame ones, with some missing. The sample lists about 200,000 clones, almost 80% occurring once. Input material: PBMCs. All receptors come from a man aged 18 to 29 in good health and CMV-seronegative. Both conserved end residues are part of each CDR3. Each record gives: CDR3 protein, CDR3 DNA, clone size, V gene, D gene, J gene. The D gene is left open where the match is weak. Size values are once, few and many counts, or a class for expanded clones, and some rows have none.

CDR3aa: CASSKAVKRKANTGELFF
CDR3nt: TGTGCCAGCAGCAAAGCGGTAAAGCGGAAAGCGAACACCGGGGAGCTGTTTTTT
abundance: .
v_gene: TRBV21-1
d_gene: .
j_gene: TRBJ2-2

CDR3aa: CASSLGDRVADTQYF
CDR3nt: TGTGCCAGCAGCTTAGGGGACAGGGTCGCAGATACGCAGTATTTT
abundance: .
v_gene: TRBV11-2
d_gene: TRBD1
j_gene: TRBJ2-3

CDR3aa: CASSLGGADTQYF
CDR3nt: TGTGCCAGCAGCTTGGGGGGGGCAGATACGCAGTATTTT
abundance: once
v_gene: TRBV5-4
d_gene: .
j_gene: TRBJ2-3

CDR3aa: CASSLYIGGNYGYTF
CDR3nt: TGTGCCAGCAGTTTATACATCGGGGGGAACTATGGCTACACCTTC
abundance: .
v_gene: TRBV27
d_gene: .
j_gene: TRBJ1-2

CDR3aa: CASSMGQGTYGYTF
CDR3nt: TGTGCCAGTAGTATGGGACAGGGGACGTATGGCTACACCTTC
abundance: .
v_gene: TRBV19
d_gene: TRBD1
j_gene: TRBJ1-2

CDR3aa: CASSGTDDQPQHF
CDR3nt: TGTGCCAGCTCAGGGACAGACGATCAGCCCCAGCATTTT
abundance: .
v_gene: TRBV18
d_gene: TRBD1
j_gene: TRBJ1-5

CDR3aa: CASSVGASGVYEQYF
CDR3nt: TGTGCCAGCAGCGTAGGTGCTAGCGGGGTCTACGAGCAGTACTTC
abundance: .
v_gene: TRBV9
d_gene: TRBD2
j_gene: TRBJ2-7

CDR3aa: CASNQVSGPQHF
CDR3nt: TGTGCCAGCAATCAGGTTTCCGGGCCCCAGCATTTT
abundance: .
v_gene: TRBV6-5
d_gene: .
j_gene: TRBJ1-5

CDR3aa: CASSLRASGGFNEQFF
CDR3nt: TGTGCCAGCAGTTTAAGGGCTAGCGGGGGGTTCAATGAGCAGTTCTTC
abundance: few
v_gene: TRBV27
d_gene: TRBD2
j_gene: TRBJ2-1

CDR3aa: CASQRGTDDNEQFF
CDR3nt: TGTGCCAGCCAGCGGGGGACCGACGACAATGAGCAGTTCTTC
abundance: .
v_gene: TRBV7-9
d_gene: TRBD2
j_gene: TRBJ2-1

CDR3aa: CASSLDSLGANTGELFF
CDR3nt: TGTGCCAGCAGCTTAGATAGCCTCGGAGCGAACACCGGGGAGCTGTTTTTT
abundance: .
v_gene: TRBV11-2
d_gene: .
j_gene: TRBJ2-2

CDR3aa: CASSPWDTSYEQYF
CDR3nt: TGTGCCAGCAGCCCGTGGGACACCTCCTACGAGCAGTACTTC
abundance: .
v_gene: TRBV7-2
d_gene: .
j_gene: TRBJ2-7

CDR3aa: CASSMGSGAYNEQFF
CDR3nt: TGTGCCAGTAGTATGGGGAGCGGCGCCTACAATGAGCAGTTCTTC
abundance: .
v_gene: TRBV19
d_gene: .
j_gene: TRBJ2-1

CDR3aa: CAWKRGLVFF
CDR3nt: TGTGCCTGGAAAAGGGGCCTAGTCTTCTTC
abundance: .
v_gene: TRBV30
d_gene: .
j_gene: TRBJ2-1

CDR3aa: CASSLVAGGYNEQFF
CDR3nt: TGTGCCAGCAGCTTAGTGGCGGGAGGTTACAATGAGCAGTTCTTC
abundance: .
v_gene: TRBV7-3
d_gene: TRBD2
j_gene: TRBJ2-1

CDR3aa: CASSPPGQYYEQYF
CDR3nt: TGTGCCAGCAGTCCGCCGGGACAGTACTACGAGCAGTACTTC
abundance: .
v_gene: TRBV6-5
d_gene: TRBD1
j_gene: TRBJ2-7

CDR3aa: CASSGGGQETQYF
CDR3nt: TGTGCCAGCAGTGGGGGGGGCCAAGAGACCCAGTACTTC
abundance: .
v_gene: TRBV7-8
d_gene: TRBD2
j_gene: TRBJ2-5

CDR3aa: CASSTTDSQNTEAFF
CDR3nt: TGTGCCAGTAGTACCACGGACAGCCAGAACACTGAAGCTTTCTTT
abundance: .
v_gene: TRBV19
d_gene: .
j_gene: TRBJ1-1

CDR3aa: CSVAEGESGYTF
CDR3nt: TGCAGCGTTGCCGAGGGAGAAAGTGGCTACACCTTC
abundance: .
v_gene: TRBV29-1
d_gene: .
j_gene: TRBJ1-2

CDR3aa: CASSLVTNTGELFF
CDR3nt: TGTGCCAGCAGCTTGGTAACAAACACCGGGGAGCTGTTTTTT
abundance: few
v_gene: TRBV5-5
d_gene: .
j_gene: TRBJ2-2

CDR3aa: CASSQEGRPNYGYTF
CDR3nt: TGTGCCAGCAGCCAAGAGGGCAGACCTAACTATGGCTACACCTTC
abundance: .
v_gene: TRBV7-6
d_gene: .
j_gene: TRBJ1-2

CDR3aa: CAWSGGRTSVSYEQYF
CDR3nt: TGTGCCTGGAGTGGAGGAAGGACTAGCGTTTCCTACGAGCAGTACTTC
abundance: .
v_gene: TRBV30
d_gene: TRBD2
j_gene: TRBJ2-7

CDR3aa: CASSATGDTEAFF
CDR3nt: TGTGCCAGCAGCGCCACAGGGGACACTGAAGCTTTCTTT
abundance: .
v_gene: TRBV9
d_gene: TRBD1
j_gene: TRBJ1-1

CDR3aa: CASSFRQGVQSYEQYF
CDR3nt: TGTGCCAGCAGCTTTCGACAGGGGGTTCAATCCTACGAGCAGTACTTC
abundance: .
v_gene: TRBV7-8
d_gene: TRBD1
j_gene: TRBJ2-7

CDR3aa: CASSYQQGTLNEQFF
CDR3nt: TGTGCCAGCAGTTACCAACAGGGGACCCTCAATGAGCAGTTCTTC
abundance: .
v_gene: TRBV6-6
d_gene: TRBD1
j_gene: TRBJ2-1

CDR3aa: CASSQDDGGQGYEQYF
CDR3nt: TGCGCCAGCAGCCAAGACGACGGGGGACAGGGCTACGAGCAGTACTTC
abundance: .
v_gene: TRBV4-1
d_gene: TRBD1
j_gene: TRBJ2-7

CDR3aa: CASRRRNIGTGVPEAFF
CDR3nt: TGTGCCAGTAGACGACGTAATATCGGGACAGGGGTCCCTGAAGCTTTCTTT
abundance: .
v_gene: TRBV19
d_gene: TRBD1
j_gene: TRBJ1-1

CDR3aa: CASSLSGGPQETQYF
CDR3nt: TGTGCCAGCAGCTTAAGCGGGGGCCCTCAAGAGACCCAGTACTTC
abundance: .
v_gene: TRBV7-2
d_gene: TRBD2
j_gene: TRBJ2-5

CDR3aa: CAVLGQVETEAFF
CDR3nt: TGTGCCGTTCTAGGACAGGTGGAGACTGAAGCTTTCTTT
abundance: .
v_gene: TRBV6-5
d_gene: TRBD1
j_gene: TRBJ1-1

CDR3aa: CASREIPQTDTQYF
CDR3nt: TGTGCCAGCAGAGAGATCCCCCAAACAGATACGCAGTATTTT
abundance: .
v_gene: TRBV6-5
d_gene: .
j_gene: TRBJ2-3

CDR3aa: CASSLESAEAFF
CDR3nt: TGTGCCAGCAGCTTAGAGTCGGCTGAAGCTTTCTTT
abundance: .
v_gene: TRBV7-9
d_gene: .
j_gene: TRBJ1-1

CDR3aa: CASSVQGRAGDTIYF
CDR3nt: TGTGCCAGCAGTGTACAGGGGCGTGCGGGCGACACCATATATTTT
abundance: once
v_gene: TRBV25-1
d_gene: TRBD1
j_gene: TRBJ1-3

CDR3aa: CASTPRGSFVGNEQFF
CDR3nt: TGTGCCAGTACCCCCCGCGGGAGTTTCGTGGGCAATGAGCAGTTCTTC
abundance: .
v_gene: TRBV19
d_gene: TRBD2
j_gene: TRBJ2-1

CDR3aa: CASSLHDGQGAGFSNQPQHF
CDR3nt: TGTGCCAGCAGCCTACACGATGGACAGGGGGCCGGTTTTAGCAATCAGCCCCAGCATTTT
abundance: .
v_gene: TRBV4-2
d_gene: TRBD1
j_gene: TRBJ1-5

CDR3aa: CASSPRGDTQYF
CDR3nt: TGTGCCAGCAGTCCCCGAGGTGATACGCAGTATTTT
abundance: .
v_gene: TRBV27
d_gene: .
j_gene: TRBJ2-3

CDR3aa: CASSLAWTPYEQYF
CDR3nt: TGTGCCAGCAGCTTAGCATGGACACCTTACGAGCAGTACTTC
abundance: .
v_gene: TRBV5-6
d_gene: .
j_gene: TRBJ2-7

CDR3aa: CASSATGKGNTEAFF
CDR3nt: TGTGCCAGTAGTGCCACAGGGAAGGGAAACACTGAAGCTTTCTTT
abundance: .
v_gene: TRBV19
d_gene: .
j_gene: TRBJ1-1

CDR3aa: CASSYLGTVYEQYF
CDR3nt: TGTGCCAGCAGTTACCTCGGGACAGTCTACGAGCAGTACTTC
abundance: .
v_gene: TRBV6-5
d_gene: TRBD1
j_gene: TRBJ2-7

CDR3aa: CASTDRGYEQYF
CDR3nt: TGTGCCAGCACCGACAGGGGTTACGAGCAGTACTTC
abundance: once
v_gene: TRBV6-5
d_gene: TRBD1
j_gene: TRBJ2-7

CDR3aa: CASSFGQGQFYPQHF
CDR3nt: TGTGCCAGCAGTTTCGGGCAGGGGCAATTCTACCCCCAGCATTTT
abundance: .
v_gene: TRBV27
d_gene: .
j_gene: TRBJ1-5

CDR3aa: CASSHLAGGDLRDTQYF
CDR3nt: TGTGCCAGCAGCCACCTAGCGGGCGGGGATCTTAGGGATACGCAGTATTTT
abundance: .
v_gene: TRBV7-9
d_gene: TRBD2
j_gene: TRBJ2-3

CDR3aa: CASSLTGGHQPQHF
CDR3nt: TGTGCCAGCAGTTTGACAGGGGGCCATCAGCCCCAGCATTTT
abundance: .
v_gene: TRBV2
d_gene: TRBD1
j_gene: TRBJ1-5

CDR3aa: CASNPVGGQGYNEQFF
CDR3nt: TGTGCCAGCAACCCGGTGGGGGGACAGGGGTACAATGAGCAGTTCTTC
abundance: .
v_gene: TRBV7-8
d_gene: TRBD1
j_gene: TRBJ2-1

CDR3aa: CASGGGNQPQHF
CDR3nt: TGTGCCAGCGGTGGGGGGAATCAGCCCCAGCATTTT
abundance: once
v_gene: TRBV6-5
d_gene: .
j_gene: TRBJ1-5

CDR3aa: CASSFNNSPLHF
CDR3nt: TGTGCCAGCAGCTTTAATAATTCACCCCTCCACTTT
abundance: .
v_gene: TRBV7-2
d_gene: .
j_gene: TRBJ1-6

CDR3aa: CASTLDSGGITDTQYF
CDR3nt: TGTGCCAGCACCCTAGATAGCGGGGGGATCACAGATACGCAGTATTTT
abundance: .
v_gene: TRBV11-3
d_gene: TRBD2
j_gene: TRBJ2-3

CDR3aa: CASSQGQDSGDEQYF
CDR3nt: TGCGCCAGCAGCCAAGGCCAGGACTCCGGGGACGAGCAGTACTTC
abundance: .
v_gene: TRBV4-3
d_gene: .
j_gene: TRBJ2-7

CDR3aa: CASSPPSGSQGPYGYTF
CDR3nt: TGTGCCAGCTCACCCCCTTCGGGATCACAGGGCCCCTATGGCTACACCTTC
abundance: .
v_gene: TRBV18
d_gene: .
j_gene: TRBJ1-2

CDR3aa: CASSMAQGAGETQYF
CDR3nt: TGTGCCAGTAGTATGGCACAGGGGGCGGGTGAGACCCAGTACTTC
abundance: .
v_gene: TRBV19
d_gene: TRBD1
j_gene: TRBJ2-5

CDR3aa: CASSLRGGQGETQYF
CDR3nt: TGTGCCAGCAGCTTAAGAGGGGGACAGGGGGAGACCCAGTACTTC
abundance: once
v_gene: TRBV11-2
d_gene: TRBD1
j_gene: TRBJ2-5

CDR3aa: CASGLSGGYEQYF
CDR3nt: TGTGCCAGCGGCCTCAGCGGGGGCTACGAGCAGTACTTC
abundance: .
v_gene: TRBV27
d_gene: TRBD2
j_gene: TRBJ2-7

CDR3aa: CASSVGSGVTTRMADMQYF
CDR3nt: TGTGCCAGCAGCGTAGGGTCGGGAGTCACTACGCGGATGGCAGATATGCAGTATTTT
abundance: few
v_gene: TRBV9
d_gene: .
j_gene: TRBJ2-3

CDR3aa: CASSLEVHAANEQFF
CDR3nt: TGTGCCAGCAGCCTAGAGGTTCACGCGGCGAATGAGCAGTTCTTC
abundance: .
v_gene: TRBV7-6
d_gene: .
j_gene: TRBJ2-1

CDR3aa: CSVTGLETQYF
CDR3nt: TGCAGCGTGACAGGGTTAGAGACCCAGTACTTC
abundance: .
v_gene: TRBV29-1
d_gene: TRBD1
j_gene: TRBJ2-5

CDR3aa: CASSFSGGTGELFF
CDR3nt: TGCGCCAGCAGCTTTTCAGGGGGCACCGGGGAGCTGTTTTTT
abundance: .
v_gene: TRBV5-1
d_gene: TRBD1
j_gene: TRBJ2-2